This T cell receptor (beta chain) was sequenced in a study of T cells in Graves' hyperthyroidism and ophthalmopathy. General study findings and limits: Appearing also in blood were most of the thyroid clonotypes expanded above 0.001. In the analysis, a 13 V-J model separated ophthalmopathy from stable hyperthyroidism.

This clonotype was counted at least ten times. Its antigen is unknown. One end of the junction is discordant with germline, which a read error may explain. Fresh peripheral blood, less than 11 ml of it, supplied the PBMCs. It was RNA transcripts that yielded the amplified TCR beta CDR3 regions. TCR CDR3 underwent first-round RT-PCR with the HTBI primer set. TCRdb re-called the multiplex PCR reads through MiXCR, storing one row per CDR3 protein. The table lists about half a million distinct CDR3 sequences, less than 25% of them singletons. The CDR3 has 15 residues. Germline assignment: CDR1 MNHEY and CDR2 SVGEGT.

This chain uses TRBV6-2 or TRBV6-3 with TRBJ2-4; 7 bases are shared with TRBD2. This sequence originates from a man aged 18 to 29 with Graves' hyperthyroidism. The sequenced sample was blood. The CDR3 bases are TGTGCCAGCAGTCACTCGGGGGGAGCCAAAAACATTCAGTACTTC. This gives the protein CASSHSGGAKNIQYF.